This entry lists 31 T cell receptor beta chains sequenced from one sample in a study of response to subunit inactivated influenza vaccine. One entry per CDR3 protein results from TCRdb running MiXCR on the RT-PCR reads. The table lists 500,000 to 550,000 distinct CDR3 sequences, roughly 25% of them singletons. These data were also reused for a study on T cells expressing NK-cell markers. That report adds: Libraries used 5'RACE template switching adding universal primer site and UMIs.

Specimen: CD4+ T cells sorted from PBMCs, collected roughly 12 days after vaccination. These TCRs come from a man aged 45 to 65 who received an inactivated influenza vaccine.

This chain links TRBV29-1 with TRBJ1-1; D unclear. Trimming removed 7 bases from V and 1 base from J, with 7 bases in between. The CDR3 sequence is 11 residues long. The germline CDR1 and CDR2 sequences are SQVTM and ANQGSEA. The CDR3 region has the DNA TGCAGCGGCCGAGAGAACACTGAAGCTTTCTTT. This encodes CSGRENTEAFF. The variable domain in full, completed from reference TRBV29-1 and TRBJ1-1, reads SAVISQKPSRDICQRGTSLTIQCQVDSQVTMMFWYRQQPGQSLTLIATANQGSEATYESGFVIDKFPISRPNLTFSTLTVSNMSPEDSSIYLCSGRENTEAFFGQGTRLTVV.

The V gene is TRBV20-1, the J gene TRBJ2-7; 14 bases align to TRBD2. V lost 6 bases, J lost 5 bases, and 9 bases stayed unmatched. The length of the CDR3 is 15 residues. Germline CDR1 DFQATT, CDR2 SNEGSKA (reference sequence). CDR3 region: CSATNMGLAGDEQYF. CDR3 in DNA: TGCAGTGCCACCAATATGGGACTAGCGGGAGACGAGCAGTACTTC.

This clonotype was seen repeatedly, ten times or more. The CDR3 DNA reads as TGTGCCAGCAGCTCGCACCACTTCGACAGGGGGCTCTACAATGAGCAGTTCTTC. It codes for CASSSHHFDRGLYNEQFF. The genes are TRBV7-8 and TRBJ2-1; 10 bases agree with TRBD1. The trim removed 4 bases at V and 3 bases at J, leaving 12 bases unmatched. The germline gives CDR1 SGHVS, CDR2 FQNEAQ. The CDR3 runs 18 residues.

The chain recombines TRBV5-1 with TRBJ2-5, with D uncertain. Deletions cut 1 base from V and 5 bases from J, with 9 bases between. This CDR3 region has 13 residues. The V gene's germline CDR1 is SGHRS and CDR2 YFSETQ. CDR3 residues: CASSLFVGETQYF. DNA of the CDR3: TGCGCCAGCAGCTTGTTTGTTGGGGAGACCCAGTACTTC. Looking up the rest from reference TRBV5-1 and TRBJ2-5 gives the full variable domain: KAGVTQTPRYLIKTRGQQVTLSCSPISGHRSVSWYQQTPGQGLQFLFEYFSETQRNKGNFPGRFSGRQFSNSRSEMNVSTLELGDSALYLCASSLFVGETQYFGPGTRLLVL.

This clonotype was found many times. The rearrangement links TRBV29-1 to TRBJ2-1, with D possibly matching TRBD1 (5 bases). The V end was cut by 0 bases, the J end by 7 bases, with 7 bases between. Germline CDR1 reads SQVTM; CDR2 reads ANQGSEA. The CDR3 length is 12 residues. CDR3 residues: CSVEETANEQFF. The CDR3 region has the DNA TGCAGCGTTGAAGAGACAGCAAATGAGCAGTTCTTC.

This clonotype was counted ten times or more. The gene calls are TRBV12-3 or TRBV12-4 and TRBJ1-5; no definite D call. The CDR3 spans 16 residues. Trimming removed 3 bases at V and 2 bases at J, with 14 bases between. CDR3 DNA: TGTGCCAGCAGTTTGGGTCGAGGGTGGGGCAATCAGCCCCAGCATTTT. Translated: CASSLGRGWGNQPQHF.

This clonotype has at least ten counts. The CDR3 DNA follows: TGTGCCAGCAGTTTAAGCGGGGCAGAGACCCAGTACTTC. Its protein is CASSLSGAETQYF. This rearrangement joins TRBV28 to TRBJ2-5; 7 bases are a match to TRBD2. Looked up from germline, CDR1 is MDHEN and CDR2 is SYDVKM. V was clipped by 2 bases and J by 4 bases; unmatched bases: 1. The CDR3 is 13 residues long.

In this sample, this clonotype turned up a few times. The chain has TRBV4-2 and TRBJ2-1; either TRBD1 or TRBD2 may supply D (6 bases each). Trimming cost V 0 bases and J 0 bases, with 12 bases left between them. The germline V gene has CDR1 LGHNA and CDR2 YNFKEQ. The length of the CDR3 is 17 residues. This chain's CDR3 is CASSQDLGGFSYNEQFF. The CDR3 region has the DNA TGTGCCAGCAGCCAAGATCTGGGGGGCTTCTCCTACAATGAGCAGTTCTTC.

This clonotype appeared a few times. This rearrangement joins TRBV24-1 to TRBJ2-1; no firm D call. Deletions cut 3 bases from V and 4 bases from J, with 12 bases between. The CDR3 contains 15 residues. Germline loops: CDR1 KGHDR, CDR2 SFDVKD. The CDR3 spells CATSDPFSRYNEQFF. The DNA for the CDR3 is TGTGCCACCAGTGATCCGTTTAGCCGGTACAATGAGCAGTTCTTC.

The chain recombines TRBV28 with TRBJ2-7, with D perhaps TRBD2 (6 bases). The germline CDR1 and CDR2 sequences are MDHEN and SYDVKM. The CDR3 loop spans 12 amino acids. V was pared by 7 bases and J by 5 bases, with 12 bases between. CDR3 in DNA: TGTGCCAGCACAGGGACTTTCGACGAGCAGTACTTC. Its protein is CASTGTFDEQYF.

The chain employs TRBV10-3 and TRBJ2-2, with D possibly matching TRBD1 (5 bases). The CDR3 has 14 residues. The V and J ends lost 6 bases and 2 bases respectively, with 10 bases between them. Germline V CDR1 and CDR2: ENHRY, SYGVKD. The CDR3 protein is CAIRDQGNTGELFF. The CDR3 DNA follows: TGTGCCATCAGGGACCAGGGAAACACCGGGGAGCTGTTTTTT.

This clonotype occurred a few times. This chain links TRBV12-3 or TRBV12-4 with TRBJ1-3, with D unresolved. Between the trimmed V and J ends, which lost 3 bases and 4 bases, there was a span of 10 bases. CDR3 size: 14 residues. The DNA for the CDR3 is TGTGCCAGCAGTTTGCACAGCCTGGGAAACACCATATATTTT. Translation gives CASSLHSLGNTIYF.

The CDR3 reads CSASRISGGDTQYF. The DNA of the CDR3 is TGCAGTGCTAGCCGGATCTCAGGTGGGGATACGCAGTATTTT. V gene TRBV20-1 combines with J gene TRBJ2-3; D not resolved. Trimming stripped 3 bases from V and 6 bases from J, with 16 bases between. The CDR3 extends over 14 amino acids. Germline CDR1 reads DFQATT; CDR2 reads SNEGSKA (reference sequence).

The chain carries TRBV6-5 and TRBJ2-1; the match to TRBD1 covers 9 bases. Germline loops: CDR1 MNHEY, CDR2 SVGAGI. The CDR3 length is 17 residues. Germline trimming cut 0 bases from V and 5 bases from J; bases unmatched to any gene: 8. The CDR3 DNA reads as TGTGCCAGCAGTTACTCAGCCGGGACAGGGAACAACAATGAGCAGTTCTTC. This codes for CASSYSAGTGNNNEQFF.

This clonotype was observed many times. The chain recombines TRBV7-2 with TRBJ2-1, with TRBD1 as a possible D gene (5 bases). CDR1 is SGHTA and CDR2 is FQGNSA in the germline V gene. V was pared by 6 bases and J by 1 base, with 13 bases between. The length of the CDR3 is 15 residues. CDR3 loop: CASRRQSSSYNEQFF. The CDR3 DNA is TGTGCCAGCAGACGACAGAGCTCTTCCTACAATGAGCAGTTCTTC.

This clonotype was seen only a few times. The V and J genes are TRBV20-1 and TRBJ2-7; no reliable D call. The CDR3 sequence is 12 residues long. Germline V CDR1 and CDR2: DFQATT, SNEGSKA (reference sequence). V was trimmed by 4 bases and J by 4 bases, leaving 11 bases between them. In DNA form, the CDR3 reads TGCAGTGCTATCAAGTCGGCTTACGAGCAGTACTTC. Protein: CSAIKSAYEQYF.

This clonotype was observed a few times. V and J are TRBV30 and TRBJ2-5; 9 nucleotides align to TRBD1. Per germline, CDR1 GTSNPN and CDR2 SVGIG (reference sequence). V was pared by 3 bases and J by 5 bases, with 7 bases of the junction left unmatched. The CDR3 contains 14 residues. CDR3 sequence: CAWRLQGARETQYF. CDR3 nucleotide sequence: TGTGCCTGGAGACTACAGGGGGCGCGGGAGACCCAGTACTTC. Supplemented by reference TRBV30 and TRBJ2-5, the full variable domain reads SQTIHQWPATLVQPVGSPLSLECTVEGTSNPNLYWYRQAAGRGLQLLFYSVGIGQISSEVPQNLSASRPQDRQFILSSKKLLLSDSGFYLCAWRLQGARETQYFGPGTRLLVL.

This clonotype was found a few times. The chain uses TRBV10-3 and TRBJ2-5, with D perhaps TRBD1 (5 bases). V lost 3 bases to trimming and J lost 4 bases, with 6 bases between them. The CDR3 is made up of 12 amino acids. Germline values: CDR1 ENHRY, CDR2 SYGVKD. CDR3 region: CAISERGETQYF. DNA of the CDR3: TGTGCCATCAGTGAAAGGGGAGAGACCCAGTACTTC.

V and J are TRBV5-1 and TRBJ2-6; D unclear. The V gene lost 0 bases and the J gene lost 1 base, with 17 bases spanning the gap. CDR1 and CDR2 (germline): SGHRS, YFSETQ. This CDR3 has 19 residues. The CDR3 DNA follows: TGCGCCAGCAGCTTGGCCCAGCATATAGATATGTCTGGGGCCAACGTCCTGACTTTC. Residues: CASSLAQHIDMSGANVLTF.

A few counts support this clonotype. The V call is TRBV9, the J call TRBJ2-3, with D maybe TRBD2 (6 bases). CDR1 and CDR2 (germline): SGDLS, YYNGEE. The CDR3 has 16 amino acids. The V end was cut by 0 bases, the J end by 1 base, with 12 bases between. CDR3 nucleotides: TGTGCCAGCAGCGTAGGTAGCGGATGGGGCACAGATACGCAGTATTTT. Protein sequence: CASSVGSGWGTDTQYF.

In its sample, this clonotype was seen a few times. J is TRBJ1-1 and V is TRBV3-1, with TRBD1 identical over 8 bases. CDR1 and CDR2 (germline): LGHDT, YNNKEL (reference sequence). The junction had 7 bases not matched to a gene; V was cut back by 5 bases and J by 5 bases. This CDR3 is built from 14 residues. CDR3: CASSTVRGRTEAFF. CDR3 nucleotide sequence: TGTGCCAGCAGCACAGTCAGGGGGCGGACTGAAGCTTTCTTT.

This clonotype was seen ten or more times. The chain employs TRBV12-3 or TRBV12-4 and TRBJ1-2; D remains unclear. Trimming took 3 bases from V and 5 from J, leaving 4 bases between them. The CDR3 extends over 11 amino acids. CDR3 residues: CASSLRYGYTF. The CDR3 DNA reads TGTGCCAGCAGTTTGCGGTATGGCTACACCTTC.

This clonotype was observed a few times. The genes are TRBV10-3 and TRBJ2-2, with a possible D match to TRBD1 (5 bases). There are 16 residues in the CDR3. Germline V lookup: CDR1 ENHRY, CDR2 SYGVKD. V lost 3 bases and J lost 6, with 17 bases in between. CDR3 loop: CAISEPTLTGSGELFF. The CDR3, as DNA: TGTGCCATCAGTGAACCCACCCTTACAGGTTCCGGGGAGCTGTTTTTT.

The genes are TRBV7-2 and TRBJ2-1; 11 positions agree with TRBD2. The CDR3 extends over 16 amino acids. J was trimmed by 3 bases and V by 3 bases; bases with no gene match: 4. CDR1 is SGHTA and CDR2 is FQGNSA in the germline V gene. CDR3 coding DNA: TGTGCCAGCAGCTTCCGACTAGCGGGGAACTACAATGAGCAGTTCTTC. Encoded protein: CASSFRLAGNYNEQFF.

This clonotype was detected a few times. The chain couples TRBV12-3 or TRBV12-4 to TRBJ2-4; D gene uncertain. V was clipped by 3 bases and J by 1 base, with 10 bases between them. The CDR3 contains 15 residues. The CDR3 bases are TGTGCCAGCAGTTTGGCTAGTTTGGCCAAAAACATTCAGTACTTC. Translated: CASSLASLAKNIQYF.

J is TRBJ2-2 and V is TRBV3-1, with D possibly being TRBD1 (5 bases). CDR3 size: 16 residues. Germline V gene sequence: CDR1 LGHDT, CDR2 YNNKEL (reference sequence). V lost 1 base to trimming and J lost 3 bases, with 12 bases between them. The CDR3 reads CASSQAGRVYTGELFF. The CDR3 region has the DNA TGTGCCAGCAGCCAAGCGGGCAGGGTGTACACCGGGGAGCTGTTTTTT.

This chain joins TRBV6-2 or TRBV6-3 and TRBJ2-1; 15 bases agree with TRBD2. The CDR3 extends over 18 amino acids. Germline CDR1 and CDR2: MNHEY and SVGEGT. V lost 3 bases, J lost 0 bases, and 3 bases stayed unmatched. The CDR3 sequence is CASSYGLAGGFSYNEQFF. CDR3 in DNA: TGTGCCAGCAGTTATGGACTAGCGGGAGGGTTCTCCTACAATGAGCAGTTCTTC.

CDR3 in amino acids: CSARDRDRGSNSNQPQHF. CDR3 sequence (DNA): TGCAGTGCTCGGGACCGGGACAGGGGCTCAAATAGCAATCAGCCCCAGCATTTT. The chain joins TRBV20-1 to TRBJ1-5; 10 bases match TRBD1. V lost 5 bases and J lost 0; bases outside the gene matches: 13. The CDR3 contains 18 residues. Looked up from germline, CDR1 is DFQATT and CDR2 is SNEGSKA (reference sequence).

This chain connects TRBV20-1 to TRBJ2-1; 8 bases fit TRBD1. The CDR3 totals 15 residues. Germline assignment: CDR1 DFQATT and CDR2 SNEGSKA (reference sequence). V lost 1 base, J lost 6 bases, and 8 bases stayed unmatched. CDR3 in DNA: TGCAGTGCTAGAGCTCTGCAGGGGGCAGGCAATGAGCAGTTCTTC. It specifies CSARALQGAGNEQFF.

The chain combines TRBV21-1 with TRBJ2-7; the D call TRBD1 from the table was never checked on the DNA. TRBV21-1 is a pseudogene locus. The CDR3 is made up of 16 amino acids. The CDR3 sequence is CASSKNAGSSFHEQYF. In DNA form, the CDR3 reads TGTGCCAGCAGCAAAAACGCAGGGTCGAGTTTCCACGAGCAGTACTTC.

This clonotype was counted between two and nine times. This chain uses TRBV7-2 with TRBJ2-5; D might be TRBD1 (6 bases). The CDR3 sequence is 15 residues long. Trimming pared 1 base from V and 5 bases from J, leaving 14 bases between. Germline V gene sequence: CDR1 SGHTA, CDR2 FQGNSA. This chain's CDR3 is CASSLGAGVGETQYF. The CDR3 coding sequence is TGTGCCAGCAGCTTAGGTGCAGGGGTCGGGGAGACCCAGTACTTC.